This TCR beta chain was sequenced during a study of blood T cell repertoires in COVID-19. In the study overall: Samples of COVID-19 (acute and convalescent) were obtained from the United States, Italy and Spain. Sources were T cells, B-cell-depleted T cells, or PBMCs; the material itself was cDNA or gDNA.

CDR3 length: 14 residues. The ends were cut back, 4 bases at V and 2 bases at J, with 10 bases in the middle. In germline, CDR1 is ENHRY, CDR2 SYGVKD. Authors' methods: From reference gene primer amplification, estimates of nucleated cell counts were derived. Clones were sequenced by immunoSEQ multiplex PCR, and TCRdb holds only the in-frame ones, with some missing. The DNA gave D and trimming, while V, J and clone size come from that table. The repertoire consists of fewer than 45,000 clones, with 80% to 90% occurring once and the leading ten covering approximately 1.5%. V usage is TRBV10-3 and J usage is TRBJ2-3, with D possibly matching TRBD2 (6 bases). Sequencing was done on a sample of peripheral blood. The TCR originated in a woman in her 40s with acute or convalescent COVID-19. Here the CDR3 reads CAISGWDFTDTQYF. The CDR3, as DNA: TGTGCCATCAGTGGATGGGACTTCACAGATACGCAGTATTTT.